This T cell receptor (beta chain) was retrieved from a study of T cells in Graves' hyperthyroidism and ophthalmopathy. Study-wide points: Ophthalmopathy, which appeared later, was predicted by the model a median about 6 months before onset.

Amplification of TCR beta CDR3 regions used RNA as the template. The TCR CDR3 was amplified in a first-round RT-PCR using the HTBI primer set. TCRdb re-called the multiplex PCR reads with MiXCR, one entry per CDR3 protein. The repertoire holds a few hundred thousand distinct CDR3 sequences, with about a sixth as singletons. A note on this clonotype: What it binds is not known.

Patients between 18 and 65 years old had hyperthyroidism, newly diagnosed and lasting under 2 months. Patients having uncontrolled infection, another autoimmune disease, pregnancy or lactation were not included. The sequence came from a middle-aged man with Graves' hyperthyroidism. Sample: blood.

This CDR3 reads CSASRGTTQETQYF. In nucleotides, the CDR3 is TGCAGTGCTAGCCGCGGGACAACTCAAGAGACCCAGTACTTC. V and J are TRBV20-1 and TRBJ2-5; D could derive from TRBD1 or TRBD2 (6 bases each). This CDR3 region has 14 residues. Germline CDR1 and CDR2: DFQATT and SNEGSKA (reference sequence). Trimming pared 3 bases from V and 2 bases from J, leaving 13 bases between.